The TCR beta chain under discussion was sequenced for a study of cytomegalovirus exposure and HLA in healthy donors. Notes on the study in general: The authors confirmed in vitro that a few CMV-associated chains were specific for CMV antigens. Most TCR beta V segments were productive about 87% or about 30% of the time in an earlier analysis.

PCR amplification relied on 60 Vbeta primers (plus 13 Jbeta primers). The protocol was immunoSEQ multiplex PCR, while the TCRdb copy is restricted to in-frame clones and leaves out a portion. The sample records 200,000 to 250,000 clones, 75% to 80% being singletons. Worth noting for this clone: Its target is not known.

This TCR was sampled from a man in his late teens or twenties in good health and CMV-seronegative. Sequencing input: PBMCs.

DNA for the CDR3: TGTGCCAGCAGTGAACTTCAGGGGACGATGAGCACTGAAGCTTTCTTT. Protein product: CASSELQGTMSTEAFF. J is TRBJ1-1 and V is TRBV6-1, with D possibly being TRBD1 (6 bases). Germline loops: CDR1 MNHNS, CDR2 SASEGT. V lost 2 bases and J lost 4, with 17 bases in between. CDR3 length: 16 amino acids.